A single sample gave rise to the 5 T cell receptor beta chains below, sequenced in a study of shared clonotypes between healthy human individuals. Profiled with immunoSEQ multiplex PCR; TCRdb holds only in-frame clones, not every one. The sample gives under 1 million clones, about 96% of which show up once; 0.2% to 0.25% is in the top ten. Only CD45RO-negative cells positively selected for CCR7 counted as naive CD8 cells, so terminally differentiated effector memory CD45RA+ cells were excluded. The sample taken for sequencing was naive CD8+ T cells sorted from blood. The receptors stem from a man younger than 40 in good health.

The gene calls are TRBV10-3 and TRBJ2-1; TRBD1 aligns across 7 bases. The CDR3 is 12 amino acids. Trimming cost V 6 bases and J 10 bases; bases outside gene matches: 6. The germline gives CDR1 ENHRY, CDR2 SYGVKD. CDR3 residues: CAIRGTDGEQFF. The CDR3 DNA is TGTGCCATCAGGGGGACAGACGGGGAGCAGTTCTTC.

This clone was counted a single time. CDR3 bases: TGTGCCAGCAGCGCCGAGCCCTCAGGGAATGAGCAGTTCTTC. Encoded protein: CASSAEPSGNEQFF. The V and J genes are TRBV9 and TRBJ2-1, with D possibly TRBD1 on 5 matching bases. This CDR3 region has 14 residues. Germline lookup yields CDR1 SGDLS and CDR2 YYNGEE. Trimming took off 3 bases at V and 7 bases at J, with 14 bases between the two ends.

The chain uses TRBV7-9 and TRBJ2-7; 11 nucleotides line up with TRBD1. Germline V gives CDR1 SEHNR, CDR2 FQNEAQ (reference sequence). With V trimmed by 5 bases and J by 4 bases, 7 bases remained unmatched. CDR3 length equals 15 residues. CDR3 DNA: TGTGCCAGCAGCCACGGGGACAGGGGGATTTACGAGCAGTACTTC. It codes for CASSHGDRGIYEQYF.

The chain carries TRBV23-1 and TRBJ2-1; possibly TRBD1 for D (6 bases). TRBV23-1 is annotated as an ORF whose role is uncertain. V lost 1 base and J 0 bases, leaving 22 bases between the germline ends. This CDR3 is 20 amino acids long. The CDR3 nucleotides are TGCGCCAGCAGTCAATATCGCCCTATAAGGGGGTCGAGCTCCTACAATGAGCAGTTCTTC. It specifies CASSQYRPIRGSSSYNEQFF.

The chain carries TRBV20-1 and TRBJ2-1; D gene ambiguous. V lost 0 bases, J lost 7 bases, and 4 bases lay in between. Germline V gene sequence: CDR1 DFQATT, CDR2 SNEGSKA (reference sequence). The CDR3 runs to 11 residues. The CDR3 nucleotides are TGCAGTGCTAGAGATGTGAATGAGCAGTTCTTC. It codes for CSARDVNEQFF.